The rows below give T cell receptor beta chains drawn from one sample of a study of yellow fever vaccine responses in identical twins. One entry per CDR3 protein results from TCRdb running MiXCR on the RT-PCR reads. The data contain about 4,700 distinct CDR3 sequences, around 92% of them singletons. The sample was T cells from blood (PBMCs), unsorted or a sorted subset (not recorded which), taken before or after yellow fever vaccination (not recorded which). The source of these receptors is a woman aged 18-29 years who received the yellow fever vaccine. CDR3s include the opening cysteine and the closing phenylalanine or tryptophan. The D gene is left open where the match is weak. The size field is filled for only some rows; it gives once, few, many or a size class.

clone_size	v_call	d_call	j_call	cdr3_aa	cdr3_nt
.	TRBV9	TRBD1	TRBJ2-3	CASSPRQGTDTQYF	TGTGCCAGCAGCCCTCGACAGGGGACAGATACGCAGTATTTT
few	TRBV10-1	TRBD2	TRBJ2-1	CASSAPPTSGRPMANEQFF	TGCGCCAGCAGTGCACCCCCGACTAGCGGGAGGCCTATGGCCAATGAGCAGTTCTTC
.	TRBV11-2	.	TRBJ2-2	CASSLRGLFTGELFF	TGTGCCAGCAGCTTAAGGGGCCTTTTTACCGGGGAGCTGTTTTTT
.	TRBV11-2	TRBD1	TRBJ2-7	CASSARDRGPGYF	TGTGCCAGCAGCGCCCGGGACAGGGGCCCTGGGTACTTC
.	TRBV2	TRBD1	TRBJ2-1	CASSYRGVEQFF	TGTGCCAGCAGTTACAGGGGGGTTGAGCAGTTCTTC
once	TRBV6-2/TRBV6-3	.	TRBJ2-4	CASSYIGGDVKNIQYF	TGTGCCAGCAGTTACATTGGGGGAGATGTCAAAAACATTCAGTACTTC
.	TRBV3-1	.	TRBJ2-2	CASSRVFRPGGAGELFF	TGTGCCAGCAGCCGCGTTTTTAGGCCGGGGGGCGCCGGGGAGCTGTTTTTT
.	TRBV11-2	TRBD2	TRBJ2-3	CASSLGAGTSGAPDTQYF	TGTGCCAGCAGCTTAGGCGCCGGGACTAGCGGGGCGCCAGATACGCAGTATTTT
.	TRBV12-3/TRBV12-4	.	TRBJ2-7	CASSLRASSYEQYF	TGTGCCAGCAGTTTAAGGGCTAGCTCCTACGAGCAGTACTTC
.	TRBV29-1	.	TRBJ2-3	CSVEQGLTDTQYF	TGCAGCGTTGAACAGGGGCTGACAGATACGCAGTATTTT
.	TRBV10-1	.	TRBJ1-1	CASSSRVLPHTEAFF	TGCGCCAGCAGTTCCAGGGTCCTTCCGCACACTGAAGCTTTCTTT
.	TRBV7-2	.	TRBJ2-7	CASSLGRIYEQYF	TGTGCCAGCAGCTTAGGACGGATTTACGAGCAGTACTTC
.	TRBV6-9	TRBD2	TRBJ2-1	CASSYSGLAGVYNEQFF	TGTGCCAGCAGCTATTCCGGACTAGCGGGAGTTTACAATGAGCAGTTCTTC
few	TRBV5-5	.	TRBJ1-5	CASSWALNQPQHF	TGTGCCAGCAGCTGGGCCCTCAATCAGCCCCAGCATTTT
.	TRBV29-1	TRBD2	TRBJ2-1	CSVAGLAGASSYNEQFF	TGCAGCGTTGCTGGACTAGCGGGAGCTAGCTCCTACAATGAGCAGTTCTTC
once	TRBV11-3	.	TRBJ2-5	CASSLGQGETQYF	TGTGCCAGCAGCTTAGGGCAGGGAGAGACCCAGTACTTC
.	TRBV20-1	TRBD1	TRBJ1-2	CSAGQGHNYGYTF	TGCAGTGCTGGACAGGGGCATAACTATGGCTACACCTTC
.	TRBV13	.	TRBJ1-2	CASTLSSGLNYGYTF	TGTGCCAGCACTCTCTCCTCGGGACTAAACTATGGCTACACCTTC
once	TRBV20-1	.	TRBJ1-5	CSAREFGKPNQPQHF	TGCAGTGCTAGAGAATTCGGGAAACCCAATCAGCCCCAGCATTTT
.	TRBV10-3	TRBD1	TRBJ1-5	CATGTGNQPQHF	TGTGCCACCGGGACAGGGAATCAGCCCCAGCATTTT
.	TRBV29-1	.	TRBJ2-1	CSASLGFSLSYNEQFF	TGCAGCGCCTCACTCGGATTTAGCCTCTCCTACAATGAGCAGTTCTTC
.	TRBV29-1	TRBD1	TRBJ2-7	CSAWTGSSYEQYF	TGCAGCGCCTGGACAGGGAGCTCCTACGAGCAGTACTTC
.	TRBV11-3	.	TRBJ2-1	CASRTWGDEQFF	TGTGCCAGCAGAACTTGGGGGGATGAGCAGTTCTTC
.	TRBV20-1	.	TRBJ1-3	CSARTGALSGNTIYF	TGCAGTGCTAGAACTGGGGCACTCTCTGGAAACACCATATATTTT